These T cell receptor beta chains were read from a single sample in a study of read filtering for tumor transcriptome and immune sequencing. Each CDR3 protein is one row after TCRdb ran MiXCR on the reads. The sample comprises 100,000 to 150,000 distinct CDR3 sequences, over 10% of which are singletons, and 11% rests with the top ten. The sequenced sample consisted of a population of CD138-negative cells sorted from bone marrow. These receptors were taken from a donor aged 40 or over with multiple myeloma. Each CDR3 is given with its conserved first and last residue. The order of the fields is D gene, CDR3 length, V gene, J gene, CDR3 protein. The D gene is left open where the match is weak.

d_call: TRBD1; cdr3_length: 14; v_call: TRBV7-3; j_call: TRBJ2-1; cdr3_aa: CASSLRQGAGEQFF
d_call: -; cdr3_length: 14; v_call: TRBV19; j_call: TRBJ1-5; cdr3_aa: CASRVSGSNQPQHF
d_call: -; cdr3_length: 15; v_call: TRBV18; j_call: TRBJ2-1; cdr3_aa: CASSPGRSLYNEQFF
d_call: TRBD2; cdr3_length: 15; v_call: TRBV12-3/TRBV12-4; j_call: TRBJ2-4; cdr3_aa: CASSYSRDYQNIQYF
d_call: -; cdr3_length: 16; v_call: TRBV5-1; j_call: TRBJ1-3; cdr3_aa: CASSLVGYRSGNTIYF
d_call: -; cdr3_length: 17; v_call: TRBV24-1; j_call: TRBJ2-2; cdr3_aa: CATSGTPGLTNTGELFF
d_call: -; cdr3_length: 12; v_call: TRBV7-2; j_call: TRBJ1-5; cdr3_aa: CASSLGPQPQHF
d_call: -; cdr3_length: 15; v_call: TRBV30; j_call: TRBJ2-7; cdr3_aa: CAWSVRGVSSYEQYF
d_call: -; cdr3_length: 17; v_call: TRBV11-2; j_call: TRBJ2-6; cdr3_aa: CASSQTGQGSGANVLTF
d_call: -; cdr3_length: 13; v_call: TRBV7-2; j_call: TRBJ2-3; cdr3_aa: CASSGTGTDTQYF
d_call: -; cdr3_length: 12; v_call: TRBV30; j_call: TRBJ1-3; cdr3_aa: CAWKRPGNTIYF
d_call: TRBD1; cdr3_length: 14; v_call: TRBV6-1; j_call: TRBJ2-7; cdr3_aa: CASSDGTGDYEQYF
d_call: TRBD2; cdr3_length: 15; v_call: TRBV11-3; j_call: TRBJ2-3; cdr3_aa: CASSRRTSEADTQYF
d_call: TRBD2; cdr3_length: 15; v_call: TRBV29-1; j_call: TRBJ2-2; cdr3_aa: CSVVWGGVGTGELFF
d_call: TRBD1; cdr3_length: 17; v_call: TRBV28; j_call: TRBJ2-1; cdr3_aa: CANKPTTGALSYNEQFF
d_call: -; cdr3_length: 13; v_call: TRBV7-6; j_call: TRBJ2-3; cdr3_aa: CASSLVREDTQYF
d_call: TRBD2; cdr3_length: 17; v_call: TRBV20-1; j_call: TRBJ2-5; cdr3_aa: CSASLAGAWGPQETQYF
d_call: -; cdr3_length: 14; v_call: TRBV30; j_call: TRBJ2-5; cdr3_aa: CAWGEDGYARTQYF
d_call: -; cdr3_length: 14; v_call: TRBV24-1; j_call: TRBJ2-3; cdr3_aa: CATSDTASTDTQYF
d_call: TRBD2; cdr3_length: 16; v_call: TRBV7-7; j_call: TRBJ2-3; cdr3_aa: CASSLGLAGGTDTQYF
d_call: -; cdr3_length: 14; v_call: TRBV7-9; j_call: TRBJ2-1; cdr3_aa: CASSLTHTYNEQFF
d_call: TRBD2; cdr3_length: 14; v_call: TRBV20-1; j_call: TRBJ2-5; cdr3_aa: CSARGGSRQETQYF
d_call: TRBD1; cdr3_length: 15; v_call: TRBV5-1; j_call: TRBJ2-5; cdr3_aa: CASSSGTGTSKTQYF